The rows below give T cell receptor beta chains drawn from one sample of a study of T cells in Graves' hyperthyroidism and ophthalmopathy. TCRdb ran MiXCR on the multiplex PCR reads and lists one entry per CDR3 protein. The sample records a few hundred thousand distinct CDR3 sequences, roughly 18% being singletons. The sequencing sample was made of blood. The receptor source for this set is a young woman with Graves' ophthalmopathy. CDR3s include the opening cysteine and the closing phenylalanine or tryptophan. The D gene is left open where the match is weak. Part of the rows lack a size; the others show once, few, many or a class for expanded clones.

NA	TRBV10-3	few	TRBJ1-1	TGTGCCACCGAACCTATAAAGGGGTCGGGAACTGAAGCTTTCTTT	CATEPIKGSGTEAFF
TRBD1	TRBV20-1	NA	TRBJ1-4	TGCAGTGCTACCGAGAGGGGGCTGATTAATGAAAAACTGTTTTTT	CSATERGLINEKLFF
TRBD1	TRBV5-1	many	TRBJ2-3	TGCGCCAGCAGCCGGACAGGGGGAGATCCCACAGATACGCAGTATTTT	CASSRTGGDPTDTQYF
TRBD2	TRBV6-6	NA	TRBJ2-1	TGTGCCAGCAGTTACGATTCTAGCGGGAGTCCCCCCTACAATGAGCAGTTCTTC	CASSYDSSGSPPYNEQFF
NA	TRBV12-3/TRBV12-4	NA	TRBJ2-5	TGTGCCAGCAGTCCCCTAGCAGGGGCTCGGGAGACCCAGTACTTC	CASSPLAGARETQYF
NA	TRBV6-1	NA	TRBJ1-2	TGTGCCAGCAGTGAAGAAACTTCGGGGAGGAGCTATGGCTACACCTTC	CASSEETSGRSYGYTF
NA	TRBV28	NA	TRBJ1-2	TGTGCCAGCAGTACTAACCGGGACGAGGCCTTC	CASSTNRDEAF
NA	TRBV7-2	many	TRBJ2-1	TGTGCCAGCAGTCCGGTCGGACCAAACAATGAGCAGTTCTTC	CASSPVGPNNEQFF
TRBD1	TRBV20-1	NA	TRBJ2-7	TGCAGTGCTAGATTACTACAGGGGGCCTACGAGCAGTACTTC	CSARLLQGAYEQYF
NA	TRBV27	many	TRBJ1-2	TGTGCCAGCAGTTTATCGGGGGTTGGGTACTATGGCTACACCTTC	CASSLSGVGYYGYTF
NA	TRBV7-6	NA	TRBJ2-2	TGTGCCAGCAGCCCTCCTACTCCCGGGGAGCTGTTTTTT	CASSPPTPGELFF
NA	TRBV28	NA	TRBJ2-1	TGTGCCAGCAGTCTCAGGGGGCAGGTATCTACGGGGGGGTACAATGAGCAGTTCTTC	CASSLRGQVSTGGYNEQFF
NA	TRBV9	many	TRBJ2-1	TGTGCCAGCAGCGTAGGGCTTGTTGGTGAGCAGTTCTTC	CASSVGLVGEQFF
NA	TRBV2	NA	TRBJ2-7	TGTGCCAGCAGTGAGCCCCGCTACGAGCAGTACTTC	CASSEPRYEQYF
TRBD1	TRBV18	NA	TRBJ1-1	TGTGCCAGCTCGCGGGACAGCAAGGCTGAAGCTTTCTTT	CASSRDSKAEAFF
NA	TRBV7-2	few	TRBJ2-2	TGTGCCAGCAGCCAACCGGGACAAACGAACACCGGGGAGCTGTTTTTT	CASSQPGQTNTGELFF
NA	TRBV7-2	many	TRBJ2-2	TGTGCCAGCAGCTTAGAACATTCCGGGGAGCTGTTTTTT	CASSLEHSGELFF
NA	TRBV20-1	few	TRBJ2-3	TGCAGTGCCCCTTACGGGGCAGGGACAACAGATACGCAGTATTTT	CSAPYGAGTTDTQYF
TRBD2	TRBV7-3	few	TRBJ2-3	TGTGCCAGCAGCTCCGCGGGACTAGCGGCCGTTGGCACAGATACGCAGTATTTT	CASSSAGLAAVGTDTQYF
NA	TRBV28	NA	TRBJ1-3	TGTGCCAGCAGTCAACAGAGCTCTGGAAACACCATATATTTT	CASSQQSSGNTIYF
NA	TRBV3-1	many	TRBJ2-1	TGTGCCAGCAGCCAAGACCAATCGTCCTACAATGAGCAGTTCTTC	CASSQDQSSYNEQFF
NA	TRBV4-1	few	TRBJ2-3	TGCGCCAGCAGCCAAGTCTTACCCACAGATACGCAGTATTTT	CASSQVLPTDTQYF
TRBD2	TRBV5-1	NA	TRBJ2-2	TGCGCCAGCAGCTTACTAGCGGGAGGGCCCGCCGGGGAGCTGTTTTTT	CASSLLAGGPAGELFF
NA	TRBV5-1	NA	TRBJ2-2	TGCGCCAGCAGCTTGGAACCGGTCAGGAACACCGGGGAGCTGTTTTTT	CASSLEPVRNTGELFF
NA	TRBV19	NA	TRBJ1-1	TGTGCCAGTACGGGACAGAACACTGAAGCTTTCTTT	CASTGQNTEAFF
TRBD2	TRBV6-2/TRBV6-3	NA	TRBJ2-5	TGTGCCAGCAAAGGACTAGCGGGAGATATGGAGACCCAGTACTTC	CASKGLAGDMETQYF
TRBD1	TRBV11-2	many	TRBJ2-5	TGTGCCAGCAGCACTGAGGACAGGGCCCAGTACTTC	CASSTEDRAQYF
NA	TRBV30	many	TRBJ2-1	TGTGCCTGGAGTGTAGGATCGGACAATGAGCAGTTCTTC	CAWSVGSDNEQFF
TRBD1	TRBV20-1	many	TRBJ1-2	TGCAGTGCTAGTAACCCGGGACAGGCTAACTATGGCTACACCTTC	CSASNPGQANYGYTF
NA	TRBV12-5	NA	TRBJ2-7	TGTGCTAGTGGTTTGAAGCGGGTGTGCGAGCAGTACTTC	CASGLKRVCEQYF
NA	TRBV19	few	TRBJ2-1	TGTGCCAGTAGTATAGGGAATAGCCCCTCCAATGAGCAGTTCTTC	CASSIGNSPSNEQFF
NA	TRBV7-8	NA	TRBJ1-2	TGTGCCAGCAGCTTAGCGCGAGGGGGGTCAGAGTATGGCTACACCTTC	CASSLARGGSEYGYTF
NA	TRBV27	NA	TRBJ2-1	TGTGCCAGCACCCAGCACAATGAGCAGTTCTTC	CASTQHNEQFF
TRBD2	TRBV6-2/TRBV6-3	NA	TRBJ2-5	TGTGCCAGCAGTTACTCGGGCCGGGAGGCCCAGTACTTC	CASSYSGREAQYF
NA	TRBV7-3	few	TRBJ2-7	TGTGCCAGCAGAGGGACCCCTCGCGAGCAGTACTTC	CASRGTPREQYF
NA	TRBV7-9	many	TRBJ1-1	TGTGCCAGCAGCTTGACACCCAAGACTGAAGCTTTCTTT	CASSLTPKTEAFF
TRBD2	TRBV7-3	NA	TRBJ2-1	TGTGCCAGCAGCTCGTGGACTAGTTCTGGAGAGCAGTTCTTC	CASSSWTSSGEQFF
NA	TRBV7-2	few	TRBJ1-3	TGTGCCAGCAGCTTTGGTGGGATCTCTGGAAACACCATATATTTT	CASSFGGISGNTIYF
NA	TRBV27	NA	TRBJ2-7	TGTGCCAGCCGGGTCTCGCGCCTTTACTACGAGCAGTACTTC	CASRVSRLYYEQYF
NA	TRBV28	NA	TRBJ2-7	TGTGCCAGCAGCCAATCGGGGAATAGGCAGTACTTC	CASSQSGNRQYF
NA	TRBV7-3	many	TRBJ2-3	TGTGCCAGCAGCCCCGAATATGGCACAGATACGCAGTATTTT	CASSPEYGTDTQYF
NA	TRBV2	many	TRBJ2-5	TGTGCCAGCAGTGAGGGGGCTTTCCAAGAGACCCAGTACTTC	CASSEGAFQETQYF
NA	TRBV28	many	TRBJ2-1	TGTGCCACCGCTTACACGGTGAATGAGCAGTTCTTC	CATAYTVNEQFF